These T cell receptor beta chains were read from a single sample in a study of Ad26.COV2.S vaccination and SARS-CoV-2 variants. Some clones are missing from TCRdb's copy, which holds only in-frame ones; the method was immunoSEQ multiplex PCR. Here the sample spans around 240,000 clones, around 89% being singletons. This sample comprised peripheral blood, obtained in a trial of Ad26.COV2.S vaccine versus placebo. Receptors originate from a person between 18 and 60 years old who received the Ad26.COV2.S COVID-19 vaccine or a placebo. The CDR3 runs from the conserved cysteine through the conserved F or W. D genes are given only for firm matches. Clone size is shown for a subset of rows, as once, few, many or a class of expanded clone.

-,TRBV6-6,once,TRBJ1-6,CASSYSNRGWSPLHF,TGTGCCAGCAGTTACTCGAACCGGGGTTGGTCACCCCTCCACTTT
TRBD2,TRBV11-1,once,TRBJ2-1,CASSLWGSGTNEQFF,TGTGCCAGCAGCCTCTGGGGTAGCGGGACCAATGAGCAGTTCTTC
TRBD2,TRBV6-5,-,TRBJ2-7,CASSPQGGGGEQYF,TGTGCCAGCAGTCCACAGGGTGGCGGGGGGGAGCAGTACTTC
TRBD1,TRBV11-2,-,TRBJ2-7,CASSVTGVEQYF,TGTGCCAGCAGCGTCACAGGGGTCGAGCAGTACTTC
TRBD2,TRBV28,-,TRBJ2-6,CASSLPGLAGVSSGANVLTF,TGTGCCAGCAGTTTACCGGGACTAGCGGGAGTAAGCTCTGGGGCCAACGTCCTGACTTTC
-,TRBV14,-,TRBJ2-1,CASSQESGRVLSSYNEQFF,TGTGCCAGCAGCCAAGAAAGTGGCAGGGTCTTAAGCTCCTACAATGAGCAGTTCTTC
-,TRBV4-2,-,TRBJ2-5,CASSQDSGSGSRETQYF,TGTGCCAGCAGCCAAGATAGTGGCTCGGGTTCGCGAGAGACCCAGTACTTC
TRBD2,TRBV5-1,-,TRBJ2-7,CASSSTSGRAEQYF,TGCGCCAGCAGCTCTACTAGCGGGAGGGCCGAGCAGTACTTC
-,TRBV6-2/TRBV6-3,-,TRBJ1-1,CASSPTLVSTEAFF,TGTGCCAGCAGCCCCACGCTGGTCAGCACTGAAGCTTTCTTT
TRBD2,TRBV27,-,TRBJ2-7,CASSLAGGPYEQYF,TGTGCCAGCAGTTTAGCGGGGGGACCCTACGAGCAGTACTTC
-,TRBV29-1,-,TRBJ1-2,CSVEQAANYGYTF,TGCAGCGTTGAACAGGCCGCTAACTATGGCTACACCTTC
-,TRBV28,-,TRBJ1-5,CASSFGWGGANNQPQHF,TGTGCCAGCAGTTTCGGGTGGGGGGGCGCGAACAATCAGCCCCAGCATTTT
-,TRBV28,-,TRBJ2-2,CASSPRDGAANTGELFF,TGTGCCAGCAGTCCTCGGGACGGAGCCGCGAACACCGGGGAGCTGTTTTTT
TRBD1,TRBV27,-,TRBJ1-4,CASSLDRGNNEKLFF,TGTGCCAGCAGTTTGGACAGGGGGAATAATGAAAAACTGTTTTTT
-,TRBV10-3,-,TRBJ2-1,CAISESISIGANEQFF,TGTGCCATCAGTGAGTCGATTAGCATCGGGGCCAATGAGCAGTTCTTC